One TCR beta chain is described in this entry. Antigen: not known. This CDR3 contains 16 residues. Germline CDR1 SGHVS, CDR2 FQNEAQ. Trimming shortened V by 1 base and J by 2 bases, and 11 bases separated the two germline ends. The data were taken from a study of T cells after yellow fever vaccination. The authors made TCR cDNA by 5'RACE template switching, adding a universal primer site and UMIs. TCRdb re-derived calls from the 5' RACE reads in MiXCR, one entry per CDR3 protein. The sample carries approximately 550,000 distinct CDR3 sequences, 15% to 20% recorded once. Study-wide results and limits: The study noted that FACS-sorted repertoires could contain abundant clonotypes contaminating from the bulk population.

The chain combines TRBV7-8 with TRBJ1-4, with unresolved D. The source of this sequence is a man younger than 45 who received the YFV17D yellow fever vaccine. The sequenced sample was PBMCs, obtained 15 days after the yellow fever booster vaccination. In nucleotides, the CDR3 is TGTGCCAGCAGCTTAGAGAGGGCCGGGACTAATGAAAAACTGTTTTTT. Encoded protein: CASSLERAGTNEKLFF.